This T cell receptor (beta chain) was identified in a study of blood T cell repertoires in COVID-19. Turning to the study itself: COVID-19 samples, acute and convalescent, were from the United States, Italy and Spain. T cells, B-cell-depleted T cells, or PBMCs provided the cDNA or gDNA that served as material.

Libraries were prepared by immunoSEQ multiplex PCR; TCRdb keeps only in-frame clonotypes and omits some of them. Of 270,000 or so clones listed, 82% are singletons. Trimming removed 3 bases at V and 0 bases at J, with 12 bases between. Germline V gene data show CDR1 as DFQATT and CDR2 as SNEGSKA (reference sequence). The CDR3 is made up of 14 amino acids. This chain joins TRBV20-1 and TRBJ2-7; weak D call: TRBD2 (6 bases). Sequenced input: peripheral blood. The receptor comes from a woman younger than 35 with acute or convalescent COVID-19. The CDR3 protein is CSASRRGNSYEQYF. The CDR3 coding sequence is TGCAGTGCTAGTAGGCGGGGTAACTCCTACGAGCAGTACTTC.